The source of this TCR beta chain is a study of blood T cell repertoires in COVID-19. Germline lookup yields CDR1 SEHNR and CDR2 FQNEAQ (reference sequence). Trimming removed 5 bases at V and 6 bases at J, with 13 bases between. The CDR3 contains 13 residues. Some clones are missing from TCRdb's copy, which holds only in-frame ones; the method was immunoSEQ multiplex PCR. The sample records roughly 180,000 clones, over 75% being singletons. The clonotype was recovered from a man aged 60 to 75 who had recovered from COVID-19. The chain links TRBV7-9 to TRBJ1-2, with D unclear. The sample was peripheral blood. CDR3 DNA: TGTGCCAGCAGCCCCTCATGGGAGGATGGCTACACCTTC. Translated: CASSPSWEDGYTF.